This T cell receptor (beta chain) was sequenced for a study of blood T cell repertoires in COVID-19. At the level of the study: COVID-19 samples collected from the United States, Italy and Spain covered acute and convalescent phases.

TCRdb keeps only in-frame clones here, not all; method: immunoSEQ multiplex PCR. This sample carries fewer than 350,000 clones, around 89% of them seen once, and the ten largest clones take about 4.6%. Germline V lookup: CDR1 SGHKS, CDR2 YYEKEE (reference sequence). V shed 4 bases, J shed 5 bases, and the junction held 14 bases outside the gene matches. This CDR3 contains 16 residues. This receptor was taken from a middle-aged man with acute or convalescent COVID-19. Input material: peripheral blood. The chain recombines TRBV5-5 with TRBJ2-5; TRBD1 matches 7 bases. DNA for the CDR3: TGTGCCAGCAGCCGGAATACAGGGGCCATGTGGGAGACCCAGTACTTC. Its translation: CASSRNTGAMWETQYF.